A selection of T cell receptor beta chains follows, all from one sample in a study of blood T cell repertoires in COVID-19. Assay: immunoSEQ multiplex PCR; the TCRdb copy retains only in-frame clones and omits some. This table has approximately 220,000 clones, 86% appearing once. Sequencing was carried out using PBMCs or T cells enriched from blood (not recorded which). The receptors stem from a woman aged 40-49 years with acute COVID-19. CDR3s include the opening cysteine and the closing phenylalanine or tryptophan.

J gene,CDR3 length,V gene,CDR3 protein
TRBJ2-1,15,TRBV19,CASSMPSGLGGEQFF
TRBJ1-2,14,TRBV18,CASSQQGANYGYTF
TRBJ2-1,14,TRBV6-6,CASSAGQVYHEQFF
TRBJ2-3,15,TRBV20-1,CSASKTANPTDTQYF
TRBJ2-7,15,TRBV5-1,CASSLPPGQAYEQYF
TRBJ1-1,14,TRBV13,CASSTGQVNTEAFF
TRBJ1-4,15,TRBV18,CASSLQGLTSEKLFF
TRBJ1-3,15,TRBV19,CASQGSGGPGNTIYF
TRBJ1-4,19,TRBV5-1,CASTTWTGTGGRTNEKLFF
TRBJ1-4,11,TRBV20-1,CSAGVLEKLFF
TRBJ2-7,13,TRBV7-3,CASSLGRSYEQYF
TRBJ1-6,16,TRBV7-9,CASSLRTLGGNSPLHF
TRBJ2-6,14,TRBV3-1/TRBV3-2,CASSQAAGANVLTF
TRBJ2-3,14,TRBV7-2,CASSPGLATDTQYF
TRBJ2-3,16,TRBV25-1,CASSGMSYPYSDTQYF
TRBJ2-3,15,TRBV19,CASSSGQRHTDTQYF
TRBJ1-1,14,TRBV5-4,CASSLAPLVQGAFF
TRBJ1-5,15,TRBV6-5,CASSRQGQGNQPQHF
TRBJ1-2,17,TRBV23-1,CASSDMDINRVNYGYTF
TRBJ1-1,16,TRBV28,CASSHRDRVMNTEAFF
TRBJ2-3,11,TRBV19,CASTRGDTQYF
TRBJ1-2,14,TRBV2,CASSYNRGAGGYTF
TRBJ2-3,17,TRBV5-8,CASSLKVSGGFENTQYF
TRBJ1-4,15,TRBV18,CASSEQALFNEKLFF
TRBJ1-4,14,TRBV4-1,CASSQTGPNEKLFF
TRBJ2-2,17,TRBV19,CASSIKAGGDLAGELFF
TRBJ2-6,16,TRBV19,CASRWGQGSGANVLTF
TRBJ2-7,15,TRBV27,CASSLAAASSYEQYF
TRBJ2-5,16,TRBV7-2,CASSSDRVKSAETQYF
TRBJ1-2,11,TRBV19,CASSLSGGYTF
TRBJ1-4,12,TRBV12-5,CARRGVCEKLFF
TRBJ2-7,16,TRBV12-2,CASRPPAGTGHYEQYF
TRBJ1-1,15,TRBV30,CAWRGKGDMNTEAFF